The subject of this entry is one TCR beta chain. This sample is drawn from a study of blood T cell repertoires in COVID-19. Study details: Sites in the United States, Italy and Spain provided acute and convalescent COVID-19 samples. T cells, B-cell-depleted T cells, or PBMCs provided the cDNA or gDNA that served as material.

Authors' processing steps: The assay estimated nucleated cells by amplifying reference gene primers. Method: immunoSEQ multiplex PCR; TCRdb's copy keeps in-frame clones and lacks some. Clone size and V and J calls were adopted from that table, with D and trimming inferred from the DNA. The sample consists of fewer than 200,000 clones, approximately 87% of them appearing once. The clonotype comes from a young woman who had recovered from COVID-19. The source material was peripheral blood.

For the CDR3, the DNA is TGTGCCACCAGTGATTTCAGGGGAGAGGAGACCCAGTACTTC. It codes for CATSDFRGEETQYF. V and J are TRBV24-1 and TRBJ2-5, with D perhaps TRBD1 (6 bases). CDR1 and CDR2 (germline): KGHDR, SFDVKD. V gave up 1 base and J gave up 5 bases, with 10 bases separating them. The CDR3 is made up of 14 amino acids.